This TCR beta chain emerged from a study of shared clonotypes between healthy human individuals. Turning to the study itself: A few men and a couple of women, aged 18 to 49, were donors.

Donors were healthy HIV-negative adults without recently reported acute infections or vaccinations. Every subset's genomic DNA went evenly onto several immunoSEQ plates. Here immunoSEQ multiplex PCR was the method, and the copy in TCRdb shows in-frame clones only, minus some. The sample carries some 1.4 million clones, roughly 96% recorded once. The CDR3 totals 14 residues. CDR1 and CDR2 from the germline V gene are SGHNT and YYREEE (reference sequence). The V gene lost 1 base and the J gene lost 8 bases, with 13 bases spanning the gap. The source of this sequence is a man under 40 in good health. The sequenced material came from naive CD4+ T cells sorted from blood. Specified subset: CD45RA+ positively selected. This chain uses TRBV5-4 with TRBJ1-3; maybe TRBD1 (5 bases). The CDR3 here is CASSLKGSGDTIYF. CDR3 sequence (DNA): TGTGCCAGCAGCTTGAAGGGGAGTGGGGACACCATATATTTT.